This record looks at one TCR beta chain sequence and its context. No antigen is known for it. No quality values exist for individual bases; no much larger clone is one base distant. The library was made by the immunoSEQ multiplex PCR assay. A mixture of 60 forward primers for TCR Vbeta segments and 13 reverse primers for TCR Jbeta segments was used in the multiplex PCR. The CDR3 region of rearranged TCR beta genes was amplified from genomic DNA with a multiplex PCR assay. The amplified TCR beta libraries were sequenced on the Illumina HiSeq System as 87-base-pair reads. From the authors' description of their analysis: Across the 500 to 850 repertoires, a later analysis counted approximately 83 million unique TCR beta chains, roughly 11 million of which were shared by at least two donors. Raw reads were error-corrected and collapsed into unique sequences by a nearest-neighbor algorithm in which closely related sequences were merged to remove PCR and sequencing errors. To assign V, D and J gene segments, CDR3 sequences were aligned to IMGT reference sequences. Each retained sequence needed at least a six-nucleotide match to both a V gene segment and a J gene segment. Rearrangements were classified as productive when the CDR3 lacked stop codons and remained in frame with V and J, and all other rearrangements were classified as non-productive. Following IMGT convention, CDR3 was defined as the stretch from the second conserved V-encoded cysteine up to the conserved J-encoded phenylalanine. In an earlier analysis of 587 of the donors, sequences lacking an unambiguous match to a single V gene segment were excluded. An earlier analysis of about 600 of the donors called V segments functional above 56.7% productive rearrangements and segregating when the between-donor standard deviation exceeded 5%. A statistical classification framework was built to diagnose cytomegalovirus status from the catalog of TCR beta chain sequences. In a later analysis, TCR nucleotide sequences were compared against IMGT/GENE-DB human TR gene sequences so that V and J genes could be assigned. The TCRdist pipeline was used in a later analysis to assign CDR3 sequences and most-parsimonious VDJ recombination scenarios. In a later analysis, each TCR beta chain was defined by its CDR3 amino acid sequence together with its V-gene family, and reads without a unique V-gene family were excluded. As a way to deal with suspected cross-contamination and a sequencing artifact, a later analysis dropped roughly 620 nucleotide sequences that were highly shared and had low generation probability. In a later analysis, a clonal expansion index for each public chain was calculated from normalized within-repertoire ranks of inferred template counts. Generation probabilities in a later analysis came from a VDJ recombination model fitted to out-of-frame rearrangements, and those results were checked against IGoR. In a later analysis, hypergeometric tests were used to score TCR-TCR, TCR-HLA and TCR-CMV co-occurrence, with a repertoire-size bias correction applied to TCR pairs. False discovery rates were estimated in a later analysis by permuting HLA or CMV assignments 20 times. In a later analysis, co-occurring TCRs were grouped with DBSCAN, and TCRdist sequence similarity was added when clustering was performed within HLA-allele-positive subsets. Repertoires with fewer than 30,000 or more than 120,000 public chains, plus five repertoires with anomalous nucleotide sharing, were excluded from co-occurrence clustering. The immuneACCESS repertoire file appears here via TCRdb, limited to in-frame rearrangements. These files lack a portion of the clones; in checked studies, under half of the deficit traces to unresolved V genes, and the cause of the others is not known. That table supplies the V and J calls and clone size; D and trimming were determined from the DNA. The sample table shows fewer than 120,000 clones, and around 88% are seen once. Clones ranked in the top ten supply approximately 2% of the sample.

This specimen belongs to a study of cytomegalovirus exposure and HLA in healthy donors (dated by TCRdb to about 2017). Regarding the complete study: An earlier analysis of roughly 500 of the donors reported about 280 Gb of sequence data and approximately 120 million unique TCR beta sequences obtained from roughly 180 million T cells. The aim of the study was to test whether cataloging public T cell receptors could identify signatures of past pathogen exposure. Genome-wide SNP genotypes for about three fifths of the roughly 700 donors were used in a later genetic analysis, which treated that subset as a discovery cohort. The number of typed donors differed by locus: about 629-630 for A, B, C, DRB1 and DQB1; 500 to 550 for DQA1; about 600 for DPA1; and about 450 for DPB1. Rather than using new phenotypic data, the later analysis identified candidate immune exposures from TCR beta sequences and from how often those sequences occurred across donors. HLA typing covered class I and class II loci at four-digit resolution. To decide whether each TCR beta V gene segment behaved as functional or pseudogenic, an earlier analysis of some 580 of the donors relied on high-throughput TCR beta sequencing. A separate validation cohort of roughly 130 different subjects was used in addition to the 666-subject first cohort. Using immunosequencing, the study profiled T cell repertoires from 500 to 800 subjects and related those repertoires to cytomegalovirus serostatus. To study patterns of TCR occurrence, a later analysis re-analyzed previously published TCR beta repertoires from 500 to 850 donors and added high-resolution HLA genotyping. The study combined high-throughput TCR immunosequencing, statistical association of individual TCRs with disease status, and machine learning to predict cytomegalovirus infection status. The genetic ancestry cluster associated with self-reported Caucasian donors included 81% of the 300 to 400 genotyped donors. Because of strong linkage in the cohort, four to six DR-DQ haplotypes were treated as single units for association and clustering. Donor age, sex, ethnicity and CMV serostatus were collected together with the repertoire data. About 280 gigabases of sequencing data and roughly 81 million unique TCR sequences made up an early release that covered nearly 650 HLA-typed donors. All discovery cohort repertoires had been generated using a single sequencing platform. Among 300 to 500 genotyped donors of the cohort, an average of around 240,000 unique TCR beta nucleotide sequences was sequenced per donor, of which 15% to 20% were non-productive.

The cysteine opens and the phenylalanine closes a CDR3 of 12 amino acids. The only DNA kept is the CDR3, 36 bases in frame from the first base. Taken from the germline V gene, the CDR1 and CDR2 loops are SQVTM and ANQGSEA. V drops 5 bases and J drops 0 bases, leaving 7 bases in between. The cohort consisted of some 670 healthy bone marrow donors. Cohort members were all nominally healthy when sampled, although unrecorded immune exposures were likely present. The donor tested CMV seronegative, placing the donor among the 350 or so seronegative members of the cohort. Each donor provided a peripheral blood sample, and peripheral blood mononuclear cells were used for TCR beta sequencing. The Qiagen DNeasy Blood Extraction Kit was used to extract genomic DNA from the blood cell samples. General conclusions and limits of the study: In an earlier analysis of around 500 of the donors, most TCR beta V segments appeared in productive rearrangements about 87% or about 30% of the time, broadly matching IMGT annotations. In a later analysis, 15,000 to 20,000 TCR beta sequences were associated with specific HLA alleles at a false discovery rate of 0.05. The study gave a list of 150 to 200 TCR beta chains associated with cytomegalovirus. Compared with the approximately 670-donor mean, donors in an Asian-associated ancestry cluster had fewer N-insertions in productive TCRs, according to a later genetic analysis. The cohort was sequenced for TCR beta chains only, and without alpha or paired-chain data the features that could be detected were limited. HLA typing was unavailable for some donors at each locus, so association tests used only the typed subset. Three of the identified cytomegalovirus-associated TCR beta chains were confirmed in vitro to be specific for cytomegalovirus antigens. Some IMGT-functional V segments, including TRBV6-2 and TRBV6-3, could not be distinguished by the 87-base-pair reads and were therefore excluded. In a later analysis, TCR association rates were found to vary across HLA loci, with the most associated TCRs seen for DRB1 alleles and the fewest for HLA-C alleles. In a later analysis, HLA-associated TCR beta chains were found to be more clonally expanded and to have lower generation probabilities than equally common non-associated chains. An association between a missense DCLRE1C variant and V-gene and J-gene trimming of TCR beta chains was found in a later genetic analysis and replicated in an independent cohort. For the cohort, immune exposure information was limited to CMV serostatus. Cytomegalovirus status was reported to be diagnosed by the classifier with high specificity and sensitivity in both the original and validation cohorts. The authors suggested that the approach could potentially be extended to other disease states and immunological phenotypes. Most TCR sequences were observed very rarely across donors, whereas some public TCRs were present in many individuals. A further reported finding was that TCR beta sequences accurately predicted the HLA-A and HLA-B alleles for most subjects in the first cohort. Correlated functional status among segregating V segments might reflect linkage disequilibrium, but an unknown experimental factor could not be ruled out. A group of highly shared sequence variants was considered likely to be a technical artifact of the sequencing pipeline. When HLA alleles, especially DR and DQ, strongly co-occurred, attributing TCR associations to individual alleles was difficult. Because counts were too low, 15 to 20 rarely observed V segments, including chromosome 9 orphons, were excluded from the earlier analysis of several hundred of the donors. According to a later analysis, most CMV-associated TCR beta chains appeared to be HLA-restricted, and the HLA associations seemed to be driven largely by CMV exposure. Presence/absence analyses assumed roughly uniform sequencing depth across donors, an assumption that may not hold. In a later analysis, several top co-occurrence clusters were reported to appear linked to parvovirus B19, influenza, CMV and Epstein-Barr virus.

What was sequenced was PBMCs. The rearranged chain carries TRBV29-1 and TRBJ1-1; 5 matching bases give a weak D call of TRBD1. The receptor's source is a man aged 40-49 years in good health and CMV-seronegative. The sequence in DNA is TGCAGCGTTCAGACAGTGAACACTGAAGCTTTCTTT. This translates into CSVQTVNTEAFF.